Shown below are 28 T cell receptor beta chains from a single sample sequenced in a study of regulatory T cells in long-lasting Graves disease. Building the TCR beta libraries relied on iRepertoire HTBI primers, and CDR3 regions underwent Arm-PCR. TCRdb redid the calling of the multiplex PCR reads with MiXCR, one entry per CDR3 protein. Among some 350,000 distinct CDR3 sequences listed, 15% to 20% were seen once. The time point here: newly diagnosed GD, antithyroid drugs for less than 3 months. RNA extracted from PBMCs served as the sequencing template. This sample also belongs to another study, concerning T cells in Graves' hyperthyroidism and ophthalmopathy.

Sequenced here: peripheral blood mononuclear cells (PBMCs), sampled at new diagnosis, from a patient treated with antithyroid drugs. The receptors come from a woman under 30 with Graves disease.

This clonotype was seen more than once but under ten times. J is TRBJ2-2 and V is TRBV9; TRBD1 aligns across 7 bases. Germline CDR1 is SGDLS and CDR2 is YYNGEE. There are 17 residues in the CDR3. V trimming: 4 bases; J trimming: 4 bases; junction bases outside the gene matches: 13. The CDR3 DNA follows: TGTGCCAGCAGCCCATCGGGACAGACCCTAAGCACCGGGGAGCTGTTTTTT. Translation gives CASSPSGQTLSTGELFF.

This clonotype was observed once. The rearrangement uses TRBV20-1 and TRBJ2-7; D is perhaps TRBD1 (5 bases). The CDR3 is 12 amino acids. Germline V gene sequence: CDR1 DFQATT, CDR2 SNEGSKA (reference sequence). Trimming took 3 bases from V and 4 from J, leaving 10 bases between them. The CDR3 sequence: CSASQGKYEQYF. Here the CDR3 DNA reads TGCAGTGCTAGTCAGGGCAAATACGAGCAGTACTTC.

The chain links TRBV12-3 or TRBV12-4 to TRBJ2-2, with TRBD2 matching 9 bases. Losses at the gene ends were 4 bases for V and 3 bases for J; bases not matched to a gene: 3. The CDR3 consists of 15 residues. The CDR3 here is CASSSQREDTGELFF. The CDR3 DNA is TGTGCCAGCAGTTCCCAGCGGGAGGACACCGGGGAGCTGTTTTTT.

The V call is TRBV12-3 or TRBV12-4, the J call TRBJ1-5; TRBD1 agrees at 7 bases. V was clipped by 6 bases and J by 3 bases; unmatched bases: 8. The CDR3 runs to 15 residues. In DNA form, the CDR3 reads TGTGCCAGCAGCAACTGGGACAGATACAATCAGCCCCAGCATTTT. Amino acids: CASSNWDRYNQPQHF.

This clonotype was seen more than once but under ten times. The CDR3 loop is CSARDAGTNYGYTF. Written as DNA, the CDR3 is TGCAGTGCTAGAGATGCAGGGACTAACTATGGCTACACCTTC. The V gene is TRBV20-1, the J gene TRBJ1-2, with D maybe TRBD1 (5 bases). V was pared by 0 bases and J by 0 bases, with 8 bases between. The CDR3 loop spans 14 amino acids. The germline gives CDR1 DFQATT, CDR2 SNEGSKA (reference sequence).

This clonotype was observed a handful of times. The chain uses TRBV27 and TRBJ1-6; unclear D gene. Trimming took 8 bases from V and 7 from J, leaving 15 bases between them. The CDR3 contains 14 residues. Germline V gene lookup returns CDR1 MNHEY and CDR2 SMNVEV (reference sequence). The chain's CDR3 is CASSDGVSNSPLHF. The CDR3 coding sequence is TGTGCCAGCTCAGACGGGGTGTCGAATTCACCCCTCCACTTT.

At least ten counts were recorded for this clonotype. This sequence joins TRBV20-1 and TRBJ2-1; 9 nucleotides align to TRBD2. The germline V gene has CDR1 DFQATT and CDR2 SNEGSKA (reference sequence). The V gene end was trimmed by 3 bases and the J gene end by 5 bases; junction bases not matched to a gene: 14. The CDR3 is 17 residues long. CDR3 in amino acids: CSASPNLAGGTHNEQFF. The CDR3 DNA is TGCAGTGCTAGCCCGAATCTTGCGGGGGGGACCCACAATGAGCAGTTCTTC.

This clonotype was seen many times. The chain combines TRBV7-3 with TRBJ2-3; 10 bases fit TRBD2. The V gene's germline CDR1 is SGHTA and CDR2 FQGTGA. The CDR3 extends over 20 amino acids. Unmatched junction bases numbered 24, after V lost 5 bases and J lost 7 bases. The CDR3 protein is CASSLLPSGGARRQTNTQYF. In DNA form, the CDR3 reads TGTGCCAGCAGCCTACTTCCCAGCGGGGGGGCTCGGAGACAGACTAATACGCAGTATTTT.

This clonotype came up many times. This chain joins TRBV2 and TRBJ2-7; 10 bases line up with TRBD2. CDR1 SNHLY and CDR2 FYNNEI come from the germline V gene. CDR3 length: 15 residues. Trimming took 3 bases from V and 1 from J; bases not matched to a gene: 3. CDR3 in amino acids: CASSEGLATSYEQYF. The CDR3, as DNA: TGTGCCAGCAGTGAGGGACTAGCGACTTCCTACGAGCAGTACTTC.

The chain combines TRBV3-1 with TRBJ1-3, with D unclear. The germline V and J ends were trimmed by 1 base and 0 bases, with 13 bases remaining between them. The CDR3 consists of 17 residues. Germline V lookup: CDR1 LGHDT, CDR2 YNNKEL (reference sequence). The CDR3 loop is CASSQVRQSYSGNTIYF. In DNA, the CDR3 is TGTGCCAGCAGCCAAGTGCGGCAATCCTACTCTGGAAACACCATATATTTT.

This clonotype was seen ten or more times. The chain links TRBV2 to TRBJ2-5; 14 nucleotides line up with TRBD2. This CDR3 comprises 15 residues. J lost 4 bases, V lost 5 bases, and 3 bases had no gene match. The germline V gene encodes CDR1 SNHLY and CDR2 FYNNEI. CDR3 nucleotides: TGTGCCAGCAGTCGACTAGCGGGAGGGCCAGAGACCCAGTACTTC. Translation gives CASSRLAGGPETQYF.

CDR3 residues: CASSLQPGRSVTEAFF. Here the CDR3 DNA reads TGTGCCAGCAGCTTACAACCAGGCAGGTCTGTAACTGAAGCTTTCTTT. The rearrangement links TRBV7-9 to TRBJ1-1; D is undetermined. Germline-derived CDR1 and CDR2 are SEHNR and FQNEAQ (reference sequence). The CDR3 loop spans 16 amino acids. V was shortened by 2 bases and J by 5 bases, with 18 bases between the two germline ends. Looking up the rest from reference TRBV7-9 and TRBJ1-1 gives the full variable domain: DTGVSQNPRHKITKRGQNVTFRCDPISEHNRLYWYRQTLGQGPEFLTYFQNEAQLEKSRLLSDRFSAERPKGSFSTLEIQRTEQGDSAMYLCASSLQPGRSVTEAFFGQGTRLTVV.

In its sample, this clonotype was seen many times. The chain employs TRBV24-1 and TRBJ2-2; D is ambiguous. Trimming stripped 8 bases from V and 0 bases from J, with 0 bases between. Germline assignment: CDR1 KGHDR and CDR2 SFDVKD. The CDR3 is 11 residues long. The chain's CDR3 is CATTNTGELFF. Written as DNA, the CDR3 is TGTGCCACCACGAACACCGGGGAGCTGTTTTTT.

The chain combines TRBV14 with TRBJ1-4, with D hard to call. Trimming took 2 bases from V and 0 from J, leaving 13 bases between them. Germline V gives CDR1 SGHDN, CDR2 FVKESK. This CDR3 region has 17 residues. The CDR3 bases are TGTGCCAGCAGCCAACGAGCGGGCTACTCAACTAATGAAAAACTGTTTTTT. Residues: CASSQRAGYSTNEKLFF.

The chain combines TRBV24-1 with TRBJ2-1, with D maybe TRBD1 (5 bases). The CDR3 is 18 amino acids. The germline gives CDR1 KGHDR, CDR2 SFDVKD. The V end lost 4 bases, the J end lost 6 bases, and 24 bases lay between the germline ends. CDR3 nucleotide sequence: TGTGCCACCAGTGACCCTGCCGGGCAGGGCGGTTTTATCAATGAGCAGTTCTTC. Amino acid sequence: CATSDPAGQGGFINEQFF.

Notes on this clonotype: This likely reflects a read error, since a far larger clone is one base away. The chain links TRBV13 to TRBJ2-2; the D is unclear. This CDR3 is built from 14 residues. Per the germline V gene, CDR1 is PRHDT and CDR2 is FYEKMQ (reference sequence). CDR3 DNA sequence: TGTGCCAACAGCTTAGGCACGAACACCGGGGAGCTGTTTTTT. It yields the protein CANSLGTNTGELFF.

This clonotype was seen a handful of times. This rearrangement joins TRBV28 to TRBJ1-1, with a weak D call TRBD1 (6 bases). Trimming stripped 2 bases from V and 11 bases from J, with 18 bases between. CDR1 is MDHEN, CDR2 SYDVKM, per germline. The CDR3 runs to 14 residues. CDR3 sequence reads: CASSLAGEVRRAFF. Here the CDR3 DNA reads TGTGCCAGCAGTTTAGCAGGGGAAGTAAGGCGGGCTTTCTTT. Looking up the rest from reference TRBV28 and TRBJ1-1 gives the full variable domain: DVKVTQSSRYLVKRTGEKVFLECVQDMDHENMFWYRQDPGLGLRLIYFSYDVKMKEKGDIPEGYSVSREKKERFSLILESASTNQTSMYLCASSLAGEVRRAFFGQGTRLTVV.

There are many counts of this clonotype. The chain carries TRBV5-5 and TRBJ2-1; 8 nucleotides line up with TRBD2. The CDR3 extends over 15 amino acids. Germline CDR1 SGHKS, CDR2 YYEKEE (reference sequence). V gave up 1 base and J gave up 5 bases; unmatched junction bases: 5. The CDR3 region is CASSLRSGGHNEQFF. The DNA of the CDR3 is TGTGCCAGCAGCTTGAGGAGCGGGGGCCACAATGAGCAGTTCTTC.

The rearrangement uses TRBV20-1 and TRBJ1-1, with D possibly being TRBD1 (5 bases). Trimming stripped 0 bases from V and 6 bases from J, with 14 bases between. Germline V gene data show CDR1 as DFQATT and CDR2 as SNEGSKA (reference sequence). This CDR3 comprises 14 residues. The CDR3 coding sequence is TGCAGTGCTAGAGATCTCAGGACAAATGCTGAAGCTTTCTTT. Translation gives CSARDLRTNAEAFF.

This clonotype was detected many times. The chain couples TRBV3-1 to TRBJ2-1; 8 bases fit TRBD2. Germline V CDR1 and CDR2: LGHDT, YNNKEL (reference sequence). V dropped 7 bases and J dropped 4; count of bases not matched to a gene: 6. This CDR3 region has 14 residues. CDR3 loop: CASTLAGRYNEQFF. CDR3 coding DNA: TGTGCCAGCACCTTAGCGGGACGTTACAATGAGCAGTTCTTC.

Regarding this clonotype: Likely a read error: the CDR3 ends without its conserved phenylalanine or tryptophan. The limits of the CDR3 on the DNA are not certain, so only TCRdb's listed CDR3 is given. The J gene is TRBJ2-7, the V gene TRBV11-2. The CDR3 totals 8 residues, both ends included. Germline V gene lookup returns CDR1 SGHAT and CDR2 FQNNGV. The CDR3 region is CASSLRLR.

The chain couples TRBV5-1 to TRBJ2-7, with 7 bases aligning to TRBD1. The CDR3 is 13 residues long. V was clipped by 4 bases and J by 3 bases; unmatched bases: 4. The germline V gene has CDR1 SGHRS and CDR2 YFSETQ. The CDR3 coding sequence is TGCGCCAGCAGCCCAGACAGGGACTACGAGCAGTACTTC. Translating gives CASSPDRDYEQYF.

The CDR3, as DNA: TGCAGCGTGTCTAGAGGGTCCAAAAACATTCAGTACTTC. This encodes CSVSRGSKNIQYF. The chain couples TRBV29-1 to TRBJ2-4, with a possible D match to TRBD2 (5 bases). The CDR3 has 13 amino acids. Germline V gene lookup returns CDR1 SQVTM and CDR2 ANQGSEA. V was cut by 6 bases and J by 2 bases, with 11 bases left in between.

Only a few counts were recorded for this clonotype. This chain connects TRBV2 to TRBJ1-2; TRBD1 aligns across 12 bases. CDR1 SNHLY and CDR2 FYNNEI come from the germline V gene. V lost 7 bases and J lost 7; bases outside the gene matches: 4. The CDR3 length is 13 residues. CDR3: CASKGQGAFGYTF. CDR3 in DNA: TGTGCCAGCAAGGGACAGGGGGCGTTTGGCTACACCTTC.

In this sample, this clonotype turned up many times. The genes are TRBV2 and TRBJ2-1; 7 positions agree with TRBD2. V lost 4 bases to trimming and J lost 4 bases; unmatched junction nucleotides: 7. This CDR3 comprises 15 residues. Germline loops: CDR1 SNHLY, CDR2 FYNNEI. The CDR3 region is CASSVGGALYNEQFF. DNA for the CDR3: TGTGCCAGCAGTGTGGGAGGGGCACTTTACAATGAGCAGTTCTTC.

Only a few counts were recorded for this clonotype. Written as DNA, the CDR3 is TGTGCCAGCACCGGAACACTCGGGAGCCTAAATTCACCCCTCCACTTT. Translated: CASTGTLGSLNSPLHF. The chain combines TRBV25-1 with TRBJ1-6; D gene uncertain. Trimming left V 7 bases short and J 7 bases short, with 20 bases between. CDR3 length equals 16 residues. Germline V gene data show CDR1 as MGHDK and CDR2 as SYGVNS. Based on the CDR3 plus reference TRBV25-1 and TRBJ1-6, the full variable domain is EADIYQTPRYLVIGTGKKITLECSQTMGHDKMYWYQQDPGMELHLIHYSYGVNSTEKGDLSSESTVSRIRTEHFPLTLESARPSHTSQYLCASTGTLGSLNSPLHFGNGTRLTVT.

This clonotype has at least ten counts. The chain is built from TRBV6-1 and TRBJ2-2; 11 bases are a match to TRBD1. The V gene end was trimmed by 8 bases and the J gene end by 6 bases; junction bases not matched to a gene: 8. Germline V lookup: CDR1 MNHNS, CDR2 SASEGT. This CDR3 has 15 amino acids. CDR3: CASDPGQGVAGELFF. The CDR3, as DNA: TGTGCCAGCGACCCGGGACAGGGGGTCGCCGGGGAGCTGTTTTTT.

The CDR3 DNA reads as TGTGCCAGCAGCTCAGGGGACCTCTATGGCTACACCTTC. This encodes CASSSGDLYGYTF. The chain uses TRBV3-1 and TRBJ1-2; TRBD1 is a possible D gene (6 bases). Deletions cut 5 bases from V and 4 bases from J, with 11 bases between. The CDR3 contains 13 residues. Germline V gives CDR1 LGHDT, CDR2 YNNKEL (reference sequence).